This paragraph reports one TCR beta chain. No antigen is known for it. These data belong to a study of T cell responses to AZD1222 COVID-19 vaccine. Study observations and caveats: The study identified only five to seven AZD1222 recipients as seropositive at baseline. Nearly half of the spike-specific TCRs reportedly recognize variant regions that carry no mutations. CD4 TCRs linked to vaccination spanned spike, dominating at 160-218 and 743-854.

The method was immunoSEQ multiplex PCR; TCRdb's version includes in-frame clones alone and lacks a portion of them. Of 78,000 or so clones in the sample, 88% were seen once. V lost 7 bases, J lost 2 bases, and 11 bases lay in between. The V gene's germline CDR1 is SNHLY and CDR2 FYNNEI. The CDR3 spans 13 residues. The V and J genes are TRBV2 and TRBJ1-1; D may be TRBD1 (5 bases). The specimen comprised peripheral blood, sampled on day 0 of AZD1222 vaccination. The sequence was obtained from an adult in good health. The CDR3 region is CASKEGLNTEAFF. The DNA of the CDR3 is TGTGCCAGCAAAGAGGGGTTAAACACTGAAGCTTTCTTT.